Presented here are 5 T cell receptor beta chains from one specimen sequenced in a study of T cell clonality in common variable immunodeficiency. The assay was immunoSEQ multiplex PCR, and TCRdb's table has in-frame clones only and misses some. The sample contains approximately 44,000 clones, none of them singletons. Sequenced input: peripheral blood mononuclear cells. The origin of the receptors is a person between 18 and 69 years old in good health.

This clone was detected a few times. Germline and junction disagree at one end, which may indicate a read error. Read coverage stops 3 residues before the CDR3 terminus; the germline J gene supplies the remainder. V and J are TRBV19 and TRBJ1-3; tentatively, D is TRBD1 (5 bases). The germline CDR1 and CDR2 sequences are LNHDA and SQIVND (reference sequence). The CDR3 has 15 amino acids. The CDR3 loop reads CASSARGGTGNTIYF. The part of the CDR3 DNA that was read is TGTGCCAGTAGTGCCCGTGGAGGGACTGGAAACACA.

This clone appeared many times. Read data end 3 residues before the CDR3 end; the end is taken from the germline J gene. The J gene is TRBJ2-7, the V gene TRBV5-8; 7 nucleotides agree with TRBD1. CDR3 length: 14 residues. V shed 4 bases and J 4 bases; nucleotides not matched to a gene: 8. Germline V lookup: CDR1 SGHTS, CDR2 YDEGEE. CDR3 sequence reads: CASSPGTEAYEQYF. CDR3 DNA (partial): TGTGCCAGCAGCCCCGGGACAGAGGCGTACGAG.

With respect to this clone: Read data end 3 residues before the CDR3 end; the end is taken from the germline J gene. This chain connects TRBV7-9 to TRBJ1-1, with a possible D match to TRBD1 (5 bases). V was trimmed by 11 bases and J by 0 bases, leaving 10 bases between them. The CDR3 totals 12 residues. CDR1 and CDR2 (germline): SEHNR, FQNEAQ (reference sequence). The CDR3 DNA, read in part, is TGTGCCGGGGGGGAGGTGAACACTGAA. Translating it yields CAGGEVNTE. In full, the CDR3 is CAGGEVNTEAFF.

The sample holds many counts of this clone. CDR3 protein: CANRQQATNEKLFF. CDR3 bases read: TGTGCCAACCGGCAACAGGCAACTAATGAAAAA. This chain links TRBV2 with TRBJ1-4; a weak D match, TRBD1 (5 bases). The missing CDR3 end, 3 residues past where the read stops, is filled in from the germline J gene. This CDR3 is 14 amino acids long. The V end lost 10 bases, the J end lost 0 bases, and 12 bases lay between the germline ends. Per germline, CDR1 SNHLY and CDR2 FYNNEI.

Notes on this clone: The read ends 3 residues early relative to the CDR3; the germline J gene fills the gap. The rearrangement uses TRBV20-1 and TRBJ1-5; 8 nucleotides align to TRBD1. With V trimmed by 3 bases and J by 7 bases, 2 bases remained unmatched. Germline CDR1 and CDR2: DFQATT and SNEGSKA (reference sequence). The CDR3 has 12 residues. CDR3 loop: CSARTGEQPQHF. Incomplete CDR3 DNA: TGCAGTGCTAGGACAGGGGAACAGCCC.